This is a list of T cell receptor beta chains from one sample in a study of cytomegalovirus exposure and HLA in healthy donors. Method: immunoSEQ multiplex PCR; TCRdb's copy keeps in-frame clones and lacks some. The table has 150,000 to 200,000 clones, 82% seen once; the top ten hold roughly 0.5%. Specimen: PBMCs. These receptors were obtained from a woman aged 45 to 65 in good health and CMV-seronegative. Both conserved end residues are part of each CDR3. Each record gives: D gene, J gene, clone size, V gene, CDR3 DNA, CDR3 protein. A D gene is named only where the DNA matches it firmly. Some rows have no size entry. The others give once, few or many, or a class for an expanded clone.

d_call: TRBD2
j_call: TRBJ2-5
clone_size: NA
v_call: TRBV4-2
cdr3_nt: TGTGCCAGCAGCCAACTAGCGGGAGGGCCTGAGACCCAGTACTTC
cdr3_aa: CASSQLAGGPETQYF

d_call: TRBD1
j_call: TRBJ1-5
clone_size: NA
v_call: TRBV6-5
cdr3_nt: TGTGCCAGCAGTTTGACAGGGGCAGGCAATCAGCCCCAGCATTTT
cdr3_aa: CASSLTGAGNQPQHF

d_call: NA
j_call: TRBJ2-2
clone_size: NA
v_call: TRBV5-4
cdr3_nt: TGTGCCAGCACCAAAGATTCCGGGGTGCCCACCGGGGAGCTGTTTTTT
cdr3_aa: CASTKDSGVPTGELFF

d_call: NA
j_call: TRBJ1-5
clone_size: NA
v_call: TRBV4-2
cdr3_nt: TGTGCCAGCAGCCAAGGCGGGAGCAATCAGCCCCAGCATTTT
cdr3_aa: CASSQGGSNQPQHF

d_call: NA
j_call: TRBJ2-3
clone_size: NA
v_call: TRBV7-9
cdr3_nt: TGTGCCAGCAGCCCCGACAGGTCTAGCACAGATACGCAGTATTTT
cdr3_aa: CASSPDRSSTDTQYF

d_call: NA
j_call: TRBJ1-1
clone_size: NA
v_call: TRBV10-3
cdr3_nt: TGTGCCATCAGTGTAGAACAGGGACCGAACACTGAAGCTTTCTTT
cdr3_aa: CAISVEQGPNTEAFF

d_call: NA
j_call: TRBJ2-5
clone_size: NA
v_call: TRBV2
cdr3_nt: TGTGCCAGCAGTGACGGTCTGTTAAAAGAGACCCAGTACTTC
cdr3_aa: CASSDGLLKETQYF

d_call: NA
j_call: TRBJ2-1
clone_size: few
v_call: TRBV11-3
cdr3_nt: TGTGCCAGCAGCGCCGGAGGGAGGAATGAGCAGTTCTTC
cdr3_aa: CASSAGGRNEQFF

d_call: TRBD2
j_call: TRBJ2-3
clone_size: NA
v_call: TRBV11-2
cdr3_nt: TGTGCCAGCAGCTTAGGGGCTAGCGGGATGGGGGCAGATACGCAGTATTTT
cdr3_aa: CASSLGASGMGADTQYF

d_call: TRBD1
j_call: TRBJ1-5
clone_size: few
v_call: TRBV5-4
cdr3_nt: TGTGCCAGCAGCCAGATGGGACAGAACAATCAGCCCCAGCATTTT
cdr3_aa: CASSQMGQNNQPQHF

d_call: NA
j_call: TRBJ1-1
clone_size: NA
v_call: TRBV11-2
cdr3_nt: TGTGCCAGCAGCTTTAATACTCTCGGGACTGAAGCTTTCTTT
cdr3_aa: CASSFNTLGTEAFF

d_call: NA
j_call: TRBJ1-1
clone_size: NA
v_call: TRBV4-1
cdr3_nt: TGCGCCAGCAGCCTCCATTCACAGGGTAACGCTGAAGCTTTCTTT
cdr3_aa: CASSLHSQGNAEAFF

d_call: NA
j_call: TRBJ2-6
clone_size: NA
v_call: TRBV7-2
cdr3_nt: TGTGCCAGCAGCCTAACCTCTAGTCTCTCTGGGGCCAACGTCCTGACTTTC
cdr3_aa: CASSLTSSLSGANVLTF

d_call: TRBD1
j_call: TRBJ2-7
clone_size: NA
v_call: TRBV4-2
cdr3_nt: TGTGCCAGTAGTCACAGGGGAAACATATACGAGCAGTACTTC
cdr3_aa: CASSHRGNIYEQYF

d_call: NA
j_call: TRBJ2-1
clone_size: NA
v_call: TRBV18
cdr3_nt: TGTGCCAGCTCACGTCAAGTGGCCTCCAGTAACGATGAGCAGTTCTTC
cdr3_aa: CASSRQVASSNDEQFF

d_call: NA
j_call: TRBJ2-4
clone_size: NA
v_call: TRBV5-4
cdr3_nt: TGTGCCAGCAGCTATGACTCCGCCGGAGGAAACATTCAGTACTTC
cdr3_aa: CASSYDSAGGNIQYF

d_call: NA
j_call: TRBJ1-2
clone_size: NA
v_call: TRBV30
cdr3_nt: TGTGCCTGGAGTGTAGACAGCTACTATGGCTACACCTTC
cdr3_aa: CAWSVDSYYGYTF

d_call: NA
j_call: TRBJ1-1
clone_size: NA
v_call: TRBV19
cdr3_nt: TGTGCCAGTAGTAAAAGACAGGACCCGGGGGGAGAAGCTTTCTTT
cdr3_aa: CASSKRQDPGGEAFF

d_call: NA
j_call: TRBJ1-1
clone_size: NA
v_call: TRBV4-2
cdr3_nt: TGTGCCAGCAGCCTCGGAGAGGCGGAGAACACTGAAGCTTTCTTT
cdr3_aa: CASSLGEAENTEAFF

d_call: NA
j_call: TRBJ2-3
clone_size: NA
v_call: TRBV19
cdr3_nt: TGTGCCAGTAGCCTCCAGACAGTCGTACGAGATACGCAGTATTTT
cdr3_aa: CASSLQTVVRDTQYF

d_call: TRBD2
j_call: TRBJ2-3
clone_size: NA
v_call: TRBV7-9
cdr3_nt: TGTGCCAGCACACGGGGGGGTACAGATACGCAGTATTTT
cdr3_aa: CASTRGGTDTQYF

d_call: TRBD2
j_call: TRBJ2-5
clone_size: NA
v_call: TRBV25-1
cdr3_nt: TGTGCCAGCAGTGAAGGGGGAGGGCAAGAGACCCAGTACTTC
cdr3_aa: CASSEGGGQETQYF

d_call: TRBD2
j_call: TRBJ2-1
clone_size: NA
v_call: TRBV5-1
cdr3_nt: TGCGCCAGCAGCTTGGCGGCGGGGGGCTCAGGTGTTGAGCAGTTCTTC
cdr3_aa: CASSLAAGGSGVEQFF

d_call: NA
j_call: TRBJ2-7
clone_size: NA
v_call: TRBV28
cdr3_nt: TGTGCCAGCAGTTTAAAACCAGGGTTCTCCGAGCAGTACTTC
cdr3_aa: CASSLKPGFSEQYF

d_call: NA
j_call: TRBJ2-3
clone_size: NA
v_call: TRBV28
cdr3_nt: TGTGCCAGCAGCTCCAACGCGGGCGGCACAGATACGCAGTATTTT
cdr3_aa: CASSSNAGGTDTQYF

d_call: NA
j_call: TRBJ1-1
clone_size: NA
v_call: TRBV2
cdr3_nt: TGTGCCAGCAGGGCAATTCAGGGCCCCGAAGCTTTCTTT
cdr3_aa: CASRAIQGPEAFF

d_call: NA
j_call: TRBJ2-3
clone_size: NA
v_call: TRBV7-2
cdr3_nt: TGTGCCAGCAGCTTTTGGGTAGCTCTAGGAAATACGCAGTATTTT
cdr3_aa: CASSFWVALGNTQYF

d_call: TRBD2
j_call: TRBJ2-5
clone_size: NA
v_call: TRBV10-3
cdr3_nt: TGTGCCATCAGTCCAGCGGGGGGGCCCGAGACCCAGTACTTC
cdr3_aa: CAISPAGGPETQYF

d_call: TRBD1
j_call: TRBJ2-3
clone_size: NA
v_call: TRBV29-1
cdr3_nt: TGCAGCGTTGAAGGGCCCGGGACAGTCACAGATACGCAGTATTTT
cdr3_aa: CSVEGPGTVTDTQYF

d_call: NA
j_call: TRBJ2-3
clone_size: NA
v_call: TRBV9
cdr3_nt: TGTGCCAGCAGCGTAAACTCCGTGGATACGCAGTATTTT
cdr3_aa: CASSVNSVDTQYF

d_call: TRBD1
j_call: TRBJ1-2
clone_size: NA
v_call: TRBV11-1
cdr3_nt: TGTGCCAGCAGATCGCGGACAGGGTCGAGCTACACCTTC
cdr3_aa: CASRSRTGSSYTF

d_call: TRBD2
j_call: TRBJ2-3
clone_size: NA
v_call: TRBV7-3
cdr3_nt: TGTGCCAGCAGCCTAACGGGGGGAAACACAGATACGCAGTATTTT
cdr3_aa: CASSLTGGNTDTQYF

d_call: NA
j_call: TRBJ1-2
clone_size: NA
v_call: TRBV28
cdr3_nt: TGTGCCAGCACAACAGCGGATCGGTTGAGGGGCTACACCTTC
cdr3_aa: CASTTADRLRGYTF

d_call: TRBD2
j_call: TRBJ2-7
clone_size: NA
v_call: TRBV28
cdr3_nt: TGTGCCAGCAGTTTCACTCTAGCGGGGGGGCAGGGCTACGAGCAGTACTTC
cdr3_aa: CASSFTLAGGQGYEQYF

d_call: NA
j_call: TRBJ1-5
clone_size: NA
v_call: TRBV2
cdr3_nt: TGTGCCAGCAGTAAACAGGGTAGCAATCAGCCCCAGCATTTT
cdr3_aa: CASSKQGSNQPQHF

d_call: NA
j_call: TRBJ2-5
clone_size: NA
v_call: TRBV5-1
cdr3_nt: TGCGCCAGCAGCCCGGGTGGGGGCAGACAAGAGACCCAGTACTTC
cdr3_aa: CASSPGGGRQETQYF

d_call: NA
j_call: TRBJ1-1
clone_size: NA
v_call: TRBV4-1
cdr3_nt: TGCGCCAGCAGCCACGATCACACGAACACTGAAGCTTTCTTT
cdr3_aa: CASSHDHTNTEAFF

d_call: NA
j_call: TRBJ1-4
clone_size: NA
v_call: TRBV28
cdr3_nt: TGTGCCAGCAGGTTTGGGGGGAATGAAAAACTGTTTTTT
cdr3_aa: CASRFGGNEKLFF

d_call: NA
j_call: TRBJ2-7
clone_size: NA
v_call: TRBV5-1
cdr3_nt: TGCGCCAGGGTGGCACACCCCAGGCCCACCTACGAGCAGTACTTC
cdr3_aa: CARVAHPRPTYEQYF

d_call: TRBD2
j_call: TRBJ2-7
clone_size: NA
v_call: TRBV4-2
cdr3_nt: TGTGCCAGCAGCCACCTAAGCGGGGGCTCCTACGAGCAGTACTTC
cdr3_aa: CASSHLSGGSYEQYF

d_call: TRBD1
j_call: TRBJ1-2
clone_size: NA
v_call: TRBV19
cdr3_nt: TGTGCCAGTAGCCAAAGACAGGGTCGTGGCTACACCTTC
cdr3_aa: CASSQRQGRGYTF

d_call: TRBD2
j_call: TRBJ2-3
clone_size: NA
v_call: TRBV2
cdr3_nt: TGTGCCAGCAGTGACGGGGAGGGCAAAGATACGCAGTATTTT
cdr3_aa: CASSDGEGKDTQYF

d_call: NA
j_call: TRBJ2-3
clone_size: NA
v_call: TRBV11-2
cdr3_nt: TGTGCCAGCAGCTCCCCTCCTAGGACAGATACGCAGTATTTT
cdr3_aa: CASSSPPRTDTQYF

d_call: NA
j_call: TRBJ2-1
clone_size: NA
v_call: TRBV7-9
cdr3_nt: TGTGCCAGCAGCTTTAGTGGGGGCCCCTACAATGAGCAGTTCTTC
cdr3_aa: CASSFSGGPYNEQFF

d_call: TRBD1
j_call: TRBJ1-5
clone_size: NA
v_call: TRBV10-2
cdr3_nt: TGCGCCAGCAGTGATTCCGGGACAGGGCGCAATCAGCCCCAGCATTTT
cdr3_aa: CASSDSGTGRNQPQHF

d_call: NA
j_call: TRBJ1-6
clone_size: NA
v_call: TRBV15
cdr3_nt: TGTGCCACCAGCAGAGATTGGGGGGAGTCACCCCTCCACTTT
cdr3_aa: CATSRDWGESPLHF

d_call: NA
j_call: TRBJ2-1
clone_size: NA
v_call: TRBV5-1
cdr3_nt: TGCGCCAGCAGCGGCAGCGGTGGCTCCTACAATGAGCAGTTCTTC
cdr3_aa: CASSGSGGSYNEQFF